These 21 T cell receptor beta chains originate from one sample sequenced in a study of OX40 agonist ivuxolimab in advanced cancers. The assay was immunoSEQ multiplex PCR, and TCRdb's table has in-frame clones only and misses some. Of fewer than 90,000 clones in the sample, 91% were seen once. Source: CD4+ or CD8+ T cells sorted from blood, taken in a trial of the OX40 agonist ivuxolimab. The receptors originated from an adult with an advanced solid tumor such as melanoma, head and neck, liver or kidney cancer.

The chain recombines TRBV18 with TRBJ2-2, with 8 bases matching TRBD2. Germline CDR1 reads KGHSH; CDR2 reads LQKENI. The CDR3 is made up of 16 amino acids. V trimming: 5 bases; J trimming: 4 bases; junction bases outside the gene matches: 9. CDR3 region: CASSGKGLVATGELFF. The CDR3 coding sequence is TGTGCCAGCTCAGGGAAGGGACTAGTGGCCACCGGGGAGCTGTTTTTT.

The chain combines TRBV5-1 with TRBJ2-7; tentative D call: TRBD2 (5 bases). CDR1 SGHRS and CDR2 YFSETQ come from the germline V gene. The CDR3 contains 14 residues. V shed 2 bases and J shed 3 bases, with 12 bases lying between them. In DNA, the CDR3 is TGCGCCAGCAGCTTATCTAGCTCGAGCTACGAGCAGTACTTC. Translated: CASSLSSSSYEQYF.

The gene calls are TRBV25-1 and TRBJ2-1; 7 bases agree with TRBD2. From germline, CDR1 is MGHDK and CDR2 SYGVNS. V shed 8 bases, J shed 1 base, and the junction held 14 bases outside the gene matches. This CDR3 comprises 17 residues. The CDR3 region has the DNA TGTGCCAGCGGGACCCCGGGTGGGCGGGAGTCCTACAATGAGCAGTTCTTC. It is translated as CASGTPGGRESYNEQFF.

The genes are TRBV19 and TRBJ2-1; 8 bases line up with TRBD2. CDR1 LNHDA and CDR2 SQIVND come from the germline V gene (reference sequence). V dropped 6 bases and J dropped 5; count of bases not matched to a gene: 9. The CDR3 sequence is 15 residues long. Here the CDR3 reads CASRTTGGEHNEQFF. The CDR3 bases are TGTGCCAGTAGGACCACGGGAGGGGAACACAATGAGCAGTTCTTC.

V is TRBV4-1 and J is TRBJ2-7; D remains ambiguous. The V end was cut by 1 base, the J end by 6 bases, with 13 bases between. In germline, CDR1 is MGHRA, CDR2 YSYEKL. The CDR3 length is 14 residues. CDR3: CASSQANLPSEQYF. The CDR3 nucleotides are TGCGCCAGCAGCCAAGCTAATCTTCCAAGCGAGCAGTACTTC.

The rearrangement links TRBV5-1 to TRBJ2-5; TRBD2 agrees at 9 bases. The CDR3 is 15 amino acids. CDR1 and CDR2 (germline): SGHRS, YFSETQ. Trimming cost V 5 bases and J 1 base; bases outside gene matches: 6. In nucleotides, the CDR3 is TGCGCCAGCAGTGTGACTAGCGGCACCCAAGAGACCCAGTACTTC. The encoded protein is CASSVTSGTQETQYF. The complete variable domain, with remaining parts taken from reference TRBV5-1 and TRBJ2-5, reads KAGVTQTPRYLIKTRGQQVTLSCSPISGHRSVSWYQQTPGQGLQFLFEYFSETQRNKGNFPGRFSGRQFSNSRSEMNVSTLELGDSALYLCASSVTSGTQETQYFGPGTRLLVL.

This rearrangement joins TRBV18 to TRBJ2-1; 12 bases align to TRBD2. The V gene's germline CDR1 is KGHSH and CDR2 LQKENI. This CDR3 has 16 residues. J lost 3 bases, V lost 2 bases, and 2 bases had no gene match. CDR3 residues: CASSPRLAGDYNEQFF. The CDR3 coding sequence is TGTGCCAGCTCACCAAGACTAGCGGGAGACTACAATGAGCAGTTCTTC.

The chain recombines TRBV28 with TRBJ2-1; D is possibly TRBD2 (5 bases). The V gene's germline CDR1 is MDHEN and CDR2 SYDVKM. The CDR3 spans 13 residues. With 6 bases removed from V and 15 bases from J, the gap between germline ends came to 21 bases. CDR3 sequence reads: CASSLPLAGLPFF. The CDR3 DNA follows: TGTGCCAGCAGCCTCCCCCTTGCGGGCCTCCCGTTCTTC.

The chain uses TRBV10-3 and TRBJ2-1; a possible D gene is TRBD2 (6 bases). V gave up 0 bases and J gave up 10 bases, with 16 bases separating them. This CDR3 comprises 15 residues. Germline lookup yields CDR1 ENHRY and CDR2 SYGVKD. The DNA of the CDR3 is TGTGCCATCAGTGAGTCGCTGCGGGATACCGGCGAGCAGTTCTTC. The encoded protein is CAISESLRDTGEQFF.

The rearrangement joins TRBV7-8 to TRBJ1-2, with 8 bases identical to TRBD1. The CDR3 has 15 residues. Per the germline V gene, CDR1 is SGHVS and CDR2 is FQNEAQ. V lost 0 bases and J lost 0; bases outside the gene matches: 0. CDR3 amino acids: CASSLADRANYGYTF. The CDR3 DNA reads as TGTGCCAGCAGCTTAGCGGACAGGGCTAACTATGGCTACACCTTC.

The V and J genes are TRBV5-8 and TRBJ2-5; D could derive from TRBD1 or TRBD2 (5 bases each). The CDR3 totals 15 residues. Germline CDR1 SGHTS, CDR2 YDEGEE. Trimming took 7 bases from V and 0 from J, leaving 16 bases between them. The CDR3 region has the DNA TGTGCCAGCCCCATTCAATGGGGGTACCAAGAGACCCAGTACTTC. It yields the protein CASPIQWGYQETQYF.

The V and J genes are TRBV15 and TRBJ1-1; D gene ambiguous. V shed 1 base and J shed 0 bases, with 12 bases lying between them. CDR1 and CDR2 from the germline V gene are LNHNV and YYDKDF (reference sequence). There are 16 residues in the CDR3. The chain's CDR3 is CATSRVTGVMNTEAFF. In DNA form, the CDR3 reads TGTGCCACCAGCAGAGTCACGGGTGTGATGAACACTGAAGCTTTCTTT.

This CDR3 is CASSLPEPGNTGELFF. CDR3 nucleotides: TGCGCCAGCAGCTTGCCCGAACCGGGGAACACCGGGGAGCTGTTTTTT. The chain joins TRBV5-1 to TRBJ2-2; no reliable D call. V lost 1 base, J lost 1 base, and 11 bases lay in between. The germline V gene has CDR1 SGHRS and CDR2 YFSETQ. CDR3 length equals 16 residues.

The chain carries TRBV28 and TRBJ1-1; unclear D gene. The germline V and J ends were trimmed by 3 bases and 11 bases, with 22 bases remaining between them. The CDR3 length is 15 residues. Per the germline V gene, CDR1 is MDHEN and CDR2 is SYDVKM. The CDR3, as DNA: TGTGCCAGCAGTTTGGGTGGGAGGTCCGACGCCCGGGCTTTCTTT. Translation: CASSLGGRSDARAFF.

The chain carries TRBV5-1 and TRBJ1-3; D might be TRBD1 (5 bases). This CDR3 spans 15 amino acids. The germline V and J ends were trimmed by 4 bases and 0 bases, with 11 bases remaining between them. Germline values: CDR1 SGHRS, CDR2 YFSETQ. CDR3 in DNA: TGCGCCAGCAGCCCCGGAGGGGACTCTGGAAACACCATATATTTT. It codes for CASSPGGDSGNTIYF.

This chain connects TRBV5-6 to TRBJ2-7; TRBD2 matches 8 bases. Per germline, CDR1 SGHDT and CDR2 YYEEEE. Germline trimming cut 0 bases from V and 9 bases from J; bases unmatched to any gene: 5. This CDR3 is 13 amino acids long. The CDR3 protein is CASSLVGGRMQYF. The CDR3 DNA reads as TGTGCCAGCAGCTTGGTGGGCGGGAGGATGCAGTACTTC.

The chain combines TRBV6-6 with TRBJ2-4; TRBD1 agrees at 9 bases. Germline V lookup: CDR1 MNHNY, CDR2 SVGAGI (reference sequence). CDR3 length: 15 amino acids. V lost 0 bases, J lost 8 bases, and 5 bases stayed unmatched. CDR3 protein: CASSYSGQGSDIQYF. The CDR3 nucleotides read TGTGCCAGCAGTTACTCAGGACAGGGGTCGGACATTCAGTACTTC.

This chain's CDR3 is CAISELAGQGLIGYTF. For the CDR3, the DNA is TGTGCCATCAGTGAGTTGGCGGGACAGGGTTTAATTGGCTACACCTTC. The chain combines TRBV10-3 with TRBJ1-2; 9 bases map to TRBD1. The CDR3 is 16 residues long. V was clipped by 1 base and J by 7 bases; unmatched bases: 10. The germline gives CDR1 ENHRY, CDR2 SYGVKD.

The chain links TRBV7-6 to TRBJ1-1, with D perhaps TRBD1 (5 bases). V lost 0 bases to trimming and J lost 0 bases, with 11 bases between them. Germline V lookup: CDR1 SGHVS, CDR2 FNYEAQ. This CDR3 comprises 16 residues. The CDR3 protein is CASSLATAGMNTEAFF. DNA of the CDR3: TGTGCCAGCAGCTTAGCGACGGCAGGGATGAACACTGAAGCTTTCTTT.

For this clone: The germline gene is not matched at one end of the junction; a read error may be the cause. The genes are TRBV7-9 and TRBJ1-4; TRBD1 matches 8 bases. Germline V lookup: CDR1 SEHNR, CDR2 FQNEAQ (reference sequence). This CDR3 is 16 amino acids long. The CDR3 protein is CASSLGDRGNNDKLFF. Here the CDR3 DNA reads TGTGCCAGCAGCTTAGGCGACAGGGGAAATAATGACAAACTGTTTTTT.

This clone has a handful of counts. The chain combines TRBV2 with TRBJ2-7, with D unclear. Looked up from germline, CDR1 is SNHLY and CDR2 is FYNNEI. Trimming pared 5 bases from V and 0 bases from J, leaving 8 bases between. The length of the CDR3 is 13 residues. The CDR3 region is CASSIATSYEQYF. The DNA of the CDR3 is TGTGCCAGCAGTATTGCTACCTCCTACGAGCAGTACTTC. Complete variable domain (other parts from reference TRBV2 and TRBJ2-7): EPEVTQTPSHQVTQMGQEVILRCVPISNHLYFYWYRQILGQKVEFLVSFYNNEISEKSEIFDDQFSVERPDGSNFTLKIRSTKLEDSAMYFCASSIATSYEQYFGPGTRLTVT.